Each of the 30 T cell receptor beta chains below was sequenced from the same sample in a study of shared clonotypes between healthy human individuals. Naive-designated CD8 cells lacked CD45RO, were positively enriched for CCR7, and omitted terminally differentiated effector memory CD45RA+ cells. Profiled with immunoSEQ multiplex PCR; TCRdb holds only in-frame clones, not every one. The sample lists fewer than 850,000 clones, approximately 96% occurring once. What was sequenced was naive CD8+ T cells sorted from blood. Receptor source: a man aged 30-40 years in good health.

The chain recombines TRBV5-1 with TRBJ2-5, with TRBD1 as a possible D gene (6 bases). The CDR3 consists of 14 residues. The ends were cut back, 1 base at V and 2 bases at J, with 9 bases in the middle. Germline V gene sequence: CDR1 SGHRS, CDR2 YFSETQ. The CDR3 nucleotides read TGCGCCAGCAGCTTGACAGGGATACAAGAGACCCAGTACTTC. Amino acids: CASSLTGIQETQYF.

The chain employs TRBV7-9 and TRBJ2-7, with D perhaps matching TRBD1 or TRBD2 (5 bases each). Germline loops: CDR1 SEHNR, CDR2 FQNEAQ (reference sequence). The CDR3 totals 15 residues. V was pared by 5 bases and J by 4 bases, with 18 bases between. CDR3 DNA: TGTGCCAGCAGCCCCCAGTGGGGGTCCGGGTACGAGCAGTACTTC. This encodes CASSPQWGSGYEQYF.

This rearrangement joins TRBV11-2 to TRBJ2-7; 8 nucleotides match TRBD1. The CDR3 extends over 17 amino acids. Germline trimming cut 0 bases from V and 5 bases from J; bases unmatched to any gene: 12. Germline lookup yields CDR1 SGHAT and CDR2 FQNNGV. CDR3 nucleotides: TGTGCCAGCAGCTTAGATTATCGGGACAGGTTGAGCAACGAGCAGTACTTC. It yields the protein CASSLDYRDRLSNEQYF.

Comments on this clone: The sample holds other DNA sequences that translate to the same CDR3. The chain joins TRBV27 to TRBJ2-7; the D gene is possibly TRBD1 (6 bases). This CDR3 region has 14 residues. Trimming took 4 bases from V and 2 from J, leaving 12 bases between them. Germline-derived CDR1 and CDR2 are MNHEY and SMNVEV (reference sequence). CDR3 in DNA: TGTGCCAGCAGTTCTTACAGGGAGACCTACGAGCAGTACTTC. It specifies CASSSYRETYEQYF.

The chain couples TRBV10-1 to TRBJ2-7, with D possibly matching TRBD2 (5 bases). V gave up 0 bases and J gave up 5 bases, with 17 bases separating them. The CDR3 totals 16 residues. The germline gives CDR1 WNHNN, CDR2 SYGVQD (reference sequence). DNA of the CDR3: TGCGCCAGCAGTGAGTCGAGGGCGTTGTATTGGGACGAGCAGTACTTC. This codes for CASSESRALYWDEQYF.

V gene TRBV5-1 combines with J gene TRBJ1-3, with D possibly TRBD1 on 5 matching bases. CDR3 length: 13 residues. In germline, CDR1 is SGHRS, CDR2 YFSETQ. Trimming left V 3 bases short and J 8 bases short, with 12 bases between. This CDR3 is CASSYQGGDTIYF. In nucleotides, the CDR3 is TGCGCCAGCAGCTACCAGGGTGGCGACACCATATATTTT.

This sequence joins TRBV13 and TRBJ2-3; 7 bases are a match to TRBD1. The CDR3 length is 18 residues. CDR1 is PRHDT, CDR2 FYEKMQ, per germline (reference sequence). V was clipped by 4 bases and J by 3 bases; unmatched bases: 16. In nucleotides, the CDR3 is TGTGCCAGCAGCTCCCCCCGATCTGACAGGGATATGACAGATACGCAGTATTTT. As protein: CASSSPRSDRDMTDTQYF. Filled out from reference TRBV13 and TRBJ2-3, the complete variable domain reads AAGVIQSPRHLIKEKRETATLKCYPIPRHDTVYWYQQGPGQDPQFLISFYEKMQSDKGSIPDRFSAQQFSDYHSELNMSSLELGDSALYFCASSSPRSDRDMTDTQYFGPGTRLTVL.

This chain links TRBV27 with TRBJ1-2; the D gene is possibly TRBD1 (6 bases). The V end lost 5 bases, the J end lost 8 bases, and 12 bases lay between the germline ends. The CDR3 totals 12 residues. Germline V gives CDR1 MNHEY, CDR2 SMNVEV (reference sequence). The CDR3 nucleotides are TGTGCCAGCAGTCACGGGACAAACGGCTACACCTTC. Protein product: CASSHGTNGYTF.

This chain uses TRBV7-6 with TRBJ2-2; no clear D. The V gene lost 5 bases and the J gene lost 6 bases, with 4 bases spanning the gap. CDR3 length: 11 residues. The germline V gene encodes CDR1 SGHVS and CDR2 FNYEAQ. The CDR3 region is CASSTSGELFF. CDR3 sequence (DNA): TGTGCCAGCAGCACATCCGGGGAGCTGTTTTTT.

V usage is TRBV27 and J usage is TRBJ2-1; D call uncertain. This CDR3 has 16 residues. Germline CDR1 and CDR2: MNHEY and SMNVEV (reference sequence). Trimming cost V 3 bases and J 1 base, with 13 bases left between them. CDR3 bases: TGTGCCAGCAGTTTTTGGTCCTCGAGGTCCTACAATGAGCAGTTCTTC. Protein sequence: CASSFWSSRSYNEQFF.

CDR3 in DNA: TGTGCCAGCAGGCTCGCTACAACGGCTTTCTTT. This translates into CASRLATTAFF. The chain recombines TRBV6-6 with TRBJ1-1, with D uncertain. V lost 6 bases, J lost 11 bases, and 13 bases lay in between. The CDR3 runs 11 residues. Germline values: CDR1 MNHNY, CDR2 SVGAGI (reference sequence).

The genes are TRBV14 and TRBJ2-1; possible D gene TRBD1, 5 bases. The CDR3 contains 13 residues. Trimming shortened V by 4 bases and J by 5 bases, and 9 bases separated the two germline ends. In germline, CDR1 is SGHDN, CDR2 FVKESK. The CDR3 is CASSRLTDNEQFF. DNA for the CDR3: TGTGCCAGCAGCCGGTTGACAGACAATGAGCAGTTCTTC.

The gene calls are TRBV27 and TRBJ2-7; D not certain. CDR3 length equals 15 residues. Germline V CDR1 and CDR2: MNHEY, SMNVEV (reference sequence). Trimming removed 3 bases from V and 2 bases from J, with 14 bases in between. DNA for the CDR3: TGTGCCAGCAGTTTTGGTGGCGGTCCAGCCTACGAGCAGTACTTC. This encodes CASSFGGGPAYEQYF.

This sequence joins TRBV10-3 and TRBJ1-4; the D gene is possibly TRBD1 (5 bases). Trimming shortened V by 3 bases and J by 7 bases, and 12 bases separated the two germline ends. This CDR3 is 14 amino acids long. The germline CDR1 and CDR2 sequences are ENHRY and SYGVKD. CDR3 bases: TGTGCCATCAGTGATGCAGGGTGGGCTGAAAAACTGTTTTTT. Residues: CAISDAGWAEKLFF.

This CDR3 reads CASSLTIVGNGTEPYEQYF. In DNA, the CDR3 is TGTGCCAGCAGCTTAACGATCGTGGGGAACGGGACCGAGCCCTACGAGCAGTACTTC. The genes are TRBV7-9 and TRBJ2-7; either TRBD1 or TRBD2 may fit D (5 bases each). Germline V lookup: CDR1 SEHNR, CDR2 FQNEAQ (reference sequence). The CDR3 consists of 19 residues. V was clipped by 2 bases and J by 2 bases, with 25 bases between them.

This rearrangement joins TRBV5-1 to TRBJ1-3; D is undetermined. From germline, CDR1 is SGHRS and CDR2 YFSETQ. V was trimmed by 0 bases and J by 3 bases, leaving 10 bases between them. The CDR3 runs 15 residues. CDR3 in amino acids: CASSLANGVGNTIYF. For the CDR3, the DNA is TGCGCCAGCAGCTTGGCCAACGGAGTTGGAAACACCATATATTTT.

The rearrangement links TRBV4-3 to TRBJ2-1, with D possibly being TRBD2 (6 bases). CDR1 is LGHNA, CDR2 YSLEER, per germline. Trimming left V 0 bases short and J 4 bases short, with 13 bases between. The CDR3 is 16 residues long. CDR3 DNA sequence: TGCGCCAGCAGCCAAGATCTTGGAGGGACGTACAATGAGCAGTTCTTC. It translates to CASSQDLGGTYNEQFF.

This clone came up once. The rearrangement links TRBV30 to TRBJ2-2, with a possible D match to TRBD1 (5 bases). Germline V gene lookup returns CDR1 GTSNPN and CDR2 SVGIG (reference sequence). V was pared by 0 bases and J by 1 base, with 6 bases between. The length of the CDR3 is 14 residues. CDR3 sequence reads: CAWSVGVNTGELFF. The CDR3 DNA is TGTGCCTGGAGTGTAGGGGTGAACACCGGGGAGCTGTTTTTT.

V usage is TRBV11-2 and J usage is TRBJ2-1; TRBD2 matches at 7 bases. Per germline, CDR1 SGHAT and CDR2 FQNNGV. The CDR3 runs 14 residues. Trimming took 5 bases from V and 8 from J; bases not matched to a gene: 9. The CDR3 DNA reads TGTGCCAGCAGCATCCCCGGGACTACTTATGAGCAGTTCTTC. Encoded protein: CASSIPGTTYEQFF.

The rearrangement links TRBV4-1 to TRBJ1-1; D is ambiguous. The V and J ends lost 1 base and 3 bases respectively, with 9 bases between them. The germline V gene encodes CDR1 MGHRA and CDR2 YSYEKL. CDR3 length equals 14 residues. The CDR3 bases are TGCGCCAGCAGCCAAGGTGGGGTGTACACTGAAGCTTTCTTT. Residues: CASSQGGVYTEAFF.

The rearrangement links TRBV5-8 to TRBJ1-2, with D tentatively TRBD1 (5 bases). CDR3 length: 16 residues. Between the trimmed V and J ends, which lost 4 bases and 3 bases, there was a span of 19 bases. Germline CDR1 SGHTS, CDR2 YDEGEE. In DNA, the CDR3 is TGTGCCAGCAGCCTGGGGACCGACAGATCGGACTATGGCTACACCTTC. This codes for CASSLGTDRSDYGYTF.

The chain uses TRBV4-1 and TRBJ1-1; 9 bases align to TRBD1. CDR3 size: 15 residues. CDR1 is MGHRA and CDR2 is YSYEKL in the germline V gene. The junction had 8 bases not matched to a gene; V was cut back by 6 bases and J by 3 bases. CDR3 protein: CASSNLGTGHTEAFF. As DNA, the CDR3 is TGCGCCAGCAGTAATCTCGGGACAGGGCACACTGAAGCTTTCTTT.

The CDR3, as DNA: TGTGCCAGCAGCTGGGGTTCTCCCGAGCAGTACTTC. It is translated as CASSWGSPEQYF. The chain combines TRBV7-9 with TRBJ2-7; D is undetermined. This CDR3 spans 12 amino acids. CDR1 is SEHNR and CDR2 is FQNEAQ in the germline V gene (reference sequence). Deletions cut 4 bases from V and 6 bases from J, with 10 bases between. Based on the CDR3 plus reference TRBV7-9 and TRBJ2-7, the full variable domain is DTGVSQNPRHKITKRGQNVTFRCDPISEHNRLYWYRQTLGQGPEFLTYFQNEAQLEKSRLLSDRFSAERPKGSFSTLEIQRTEQGDSAMYLCASSWGSPEQYFGPGTRLTVT.

This chain uses TRBV7-6 with TRBJ1-1; D remains ambiguous. The CDR3 is made up of 13 amino acids. The V and J ends lost 4 bases and 6 bases respectively, with 12 bases between them. Germline CDR1 and CDR2: SGHVS and FNYEAQ. CDR3: CASSYKGEAEAFF. CDR3 nucleotide sequence: TGTGCCAGCAGCTATAAAGGCGAGGCTGAAGCTTTCTTT.

The V gene is TRBV27, the J gene TRBJ2-7; unclear D gene. CDR3 size: 13 residues. Germline V lookup: CDR1 MNHEY, CDR2 SMNVEV (reference sequence). V lost 4 bases and J lost 3, with 10 bases in between. DNA of the CDR3: TGTGCCAGCAGTTCGACGGCCGACTACGAGCAGTACTTC. Amino acids: CASSSTADYEQYF.

The J gene is TRBJ2-1, the V gene TRBV7-9, with 7 bases fitting TRBD1. This CDR3 region has 14 residues. With V trimmed by 8 bases and J by 4 bases, 8 bases remained unmatched. Per germline, CDR1 SEHNR and CDR2 FQNEAQ (reference sequence). The CDR3 region has the DNA TGTGCCAGCGAGCGACAGGGTGTATACAATGAGCAGTTCTTC. Translating it yields CASERQGVYNEQFF.

The chain employs TRBV4-1 and TRBJ2-3; D tentatively fits TRBD1 or TRBD2 (6 bases each). The germline CDR1 and CDR2 sequences are MGHRA and YSYEKL. V was clipped by 3 bases and J by 0 bases, with 19 bases between them. The CDR3 runs 18 residues. CDR3 sequence: CASSHPIQRGTSTDTQYF. CDR3 bases: TGCGCCAGCAGCCACCCCATCCAGAGGGGGACTAGCACAGATACGCAGTATTTT.

This clone was counted a single time. Other DNA sequences in this specimen translate into the identical CDR3. The J gene is TRBJ2-5, the V gene TRBV5-1; D gene ambiguous. Trimming cost V 3 bases and J 2 bases, with 8 bases left between them. The CDR3 loop spans 13 amino acids. Germline loops: CDR1 SGHRS, CDR2 YFSETQ. The CDR3 bases are TGCGCCAGCAGCTCGCAGGATCAAGAGACCCAGTACTTC. Its translation is CASSSQDQETQYF.

This clone was observed a single time. The CDR3 loop reads CASTIGNQPQHF. CDR3 DNA: TGTGCCAGCACCATTGGGAATCAGCCCCAGCATTTT. V gene TRBV27 combines with J gene TRBJ1-5; no reliable D call. The CDR3 sequence is 12 residues long. The V gene lost 7 bases and the J gene lost 4 bases, with 8 bases spanning the gap. In germline, CDR1 is MNHEY, CDR2 SMNVEV (reference sequence).

This clone appeared a single time. The genes are TRBV7-8 and TRBJ2-7, with 8 bases lining up with TRBD2. The ends lost 2 bases at V and 5 bases at J; junction bases unmatched: 11. Germline V gene data show CDR1 as SGHVS and CDR2 as FQNEAQ. The CDR3 runs 16 residues. CDR3 residues: CASSLKREGGPHEQYF. In DNA, the CDR3 is TGTGCCAGCAGCTTAAAACGGGAGGGAGGGCCTCACGAGCAGTACTTC.